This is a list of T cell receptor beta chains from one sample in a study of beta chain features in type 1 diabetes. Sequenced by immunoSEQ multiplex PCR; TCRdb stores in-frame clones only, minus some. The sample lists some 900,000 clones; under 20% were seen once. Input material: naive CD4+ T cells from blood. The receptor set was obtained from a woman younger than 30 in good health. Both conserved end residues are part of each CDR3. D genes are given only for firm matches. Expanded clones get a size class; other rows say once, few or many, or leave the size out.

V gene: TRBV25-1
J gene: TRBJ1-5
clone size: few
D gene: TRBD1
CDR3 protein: CASSEYPQGSNQPQHF
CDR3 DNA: TGTGCCAGCAGTGAATATCCACAGGGGTCTAATCAGCCCCAGCATTTT

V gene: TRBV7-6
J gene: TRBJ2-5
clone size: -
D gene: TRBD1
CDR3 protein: CASSASDRGLSETQYF
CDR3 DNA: TGTGCCAGCAGCGCGTCGGACAGGGGGCTCTCGGAGACCCAGTACTTC

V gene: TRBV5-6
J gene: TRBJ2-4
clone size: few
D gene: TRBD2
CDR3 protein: CASRGRDDIQYF
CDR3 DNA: TGTGCCAGCCGCGGGAGGGACGACATTCAGTACTTC

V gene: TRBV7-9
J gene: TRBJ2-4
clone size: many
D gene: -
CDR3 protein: CASSLEGEHIQYF
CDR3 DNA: TGTGCCAGCAGCCTTGAGGGTGAGCACATTCAGTACTTC

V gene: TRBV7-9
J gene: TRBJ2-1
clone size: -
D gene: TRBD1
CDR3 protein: CASSLETGGGYNEQFF
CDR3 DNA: TGTGCCAGCAGCTTAGAAACAGGGGGCGGGTACAATGAGCAGTTCTTC

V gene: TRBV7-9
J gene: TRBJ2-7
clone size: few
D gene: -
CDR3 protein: CASSLTNYEQYF
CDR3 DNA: TGTGCCAGCAGCCTCACGAACTACGAGCAGTACTTC

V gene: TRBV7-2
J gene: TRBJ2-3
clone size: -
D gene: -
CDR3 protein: CASSLVAAERDTQYF
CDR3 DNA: TGTGCCAGCAGCTTAGTAGCGGCAGAGCGAGATACGCAGTATTTT

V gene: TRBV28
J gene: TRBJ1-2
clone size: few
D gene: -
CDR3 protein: CASSSENFYGYTF
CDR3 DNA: TGTGCCAGCAGTTCTGAGAATTTCTATGGCTACACCTTC

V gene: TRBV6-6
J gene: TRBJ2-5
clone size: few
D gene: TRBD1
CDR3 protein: CASSSWTGEETQYF
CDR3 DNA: TGTGCCAGCAGTTCCTGGACAGGCGAAGAGACCCAGTACTTC

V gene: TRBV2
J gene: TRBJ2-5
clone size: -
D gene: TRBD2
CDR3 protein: CASSTLAGETQYF
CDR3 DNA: TGTGCCAGCAGCACGCTAGCGGGAGAGACCCAGTACTTC

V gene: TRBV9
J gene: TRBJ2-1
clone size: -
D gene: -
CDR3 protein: CASSVLRDGYYNEQFF
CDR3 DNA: TGTGCCAGCAGCGTATTACGGGACGGCTACTACAATGAGCAGTTCTTC

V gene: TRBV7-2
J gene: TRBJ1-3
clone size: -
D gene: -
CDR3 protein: CASNQGWGNTIYF
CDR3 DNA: TGTGCCAGCAACCAAGGGTGGGGAAACACCATATATTTT

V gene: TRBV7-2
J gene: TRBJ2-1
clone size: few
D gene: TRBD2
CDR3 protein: CASSLAARREGLDEQFF
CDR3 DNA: TGTGCCAGCAGCTTAGCAGCCCGGCGGGAGGGCCTGGATGAGCAGTTCTTC